The clone carrying this T cell receptor (beta chain) turned up a few times. In the original workflow: Estimated nucleated cell counts came from reference gene primer amplification. Clones were sequenced by immunoSEQ multiplex PCR, and TCRdb holds only the in-frame ones, with some missing. The DNA gave D and trimming, while V, J and clone size come from that table. The sample yields 140,000 to 150,000 clones, roughly 89% seen once. Self-reported history from a screening survey and questionnaire set each donor's cohort. The sample is drawn from a study of blood T cell repertoires in COVID-19. The receptor comes from a man aged 45-65 years who had recovered from COVID-19. Source material: PBMCs or T cells enriched from blood (not recorded which).

CDR3 loop: CATRGQLITGELFF. CDR3 coding DNA: TGTGCCACCCGGGGACAGCTAATAACCGGGGAGCTGTTTTTT. V is TRBV28 and J is TRBJ2-2; 7 bases map to TRBD1. V gave up 10 bases and J gave up 5 bases; unmatched junction bases: 10. The CDR3 has 14 amino acids. Germline lookup yields CDR1 MDHEN and CDR2 SYDVKM.